These 19 T cell receptor beta chains were all obtained from the same sample, sequenced in a study of blood T cell repertoires in COVID-19. Repertoires were generated with immunoSEQ multiplex PCR, while TCRdb's copy carries only in-frame clones and drops some. In the table there are around 94,000 clones, about 91% of which are singletons. The sample comprised peripheral blood. These receptors all stem from a man aged 18 to 30 with acute or convalescent COVID-19.

The rearrangement uses TRBV3-1 (or the pseudogene TRBV3-2) and TRBJ2-7, with D perhaps TRBD1 (5 bases). CDR3 length: 18 amino acids. Germline V lookup: CDR1 LGHDT, CDR2 YNNKEL (reference sequence). V lost 2 bases and J 4 bases, leaving 24 bases between the germline ends. The CDR3 sequence is CASSQKSSTRVWGYEQYF. In nucleotides, the CDR3 is TGTGCCAGCAGCCAAAAAAGTTCAACCAGGGTGTGGGGTTACGAGCAGTACTTC.

J is TRBJ2-5 and V is TRBV6-6; perhaps TRBD1 as D (6 bases). The CDR3 contains 14 residues. Trimming took 2 bases from V and 3 from J, leaving 10 bases between them. CDR1 MNHNY and CDR2 SVGAGI come from the germline V gene (reference sequence). In DNA, the CDR3 is TGTGCCAGCAGTTACGGGGCAGGGGAAGAGACCCAGTACTTC. Protein product: CASSYGAGEETQYF.

V and J are TRBV5-1 and TRBJ2-1, with D hard to call. The germline V and J ends were trimmed by 2 bases and 6 bases, with 12 bases remaining between them. In germline, CDR1 is SGHRS, CDR2 YFSETQ. The CDR3 is 14 amino acids. CDR3 residues: CASSLLAYLNEQFF. CDR3 sequence (DNA): TGCGCCAGCAGCTTATTAGCCTACCTCAATGAGCAGTTCTTC.

The V call is TRBV5-8, the J call TRBJ1-6, with unresolved D. Germline V CDR1 and CDR2: SGHTS, YDEGEE. Trimming shortened V by 0 bases and J by 0 bases, and 13 bases separated the two germline ends. The CDR3 loop spans 18 amino acids. The CDR3 spells CASSLGTGGSSYNSPLHF. CDR3 bases: TGTGCCAGCAGCTTGGGTACCGGAGGGAGCTCCTATAATTCACCCCTCCACTTT.

V is TRBV29-1 and J is TRBJ2-3; no firm D call. Germline V CDR1 and CDR2: SQVTM, ANQGSEA. The CDR3 extends over 12 amino acids. V was shortened by 4 bases and J by 1 base, with 6 bases between the two germline ends. The CDR3: CSVGAGTDTQYF. For the CDR3, the DNA is TGCAGCGTTGGTGCGGGCACAGATACGCAGTATTTT.

The gene calls are TRBV27 and TRBJ1-5, with 8 bases identical to TRBD1. V shed 1 base and J 7 bases; nucleotides not matched to a gene: 24. In germline, CDR1 is MNHEY, CDR2 SMNVEV (reference sequence). The CDR3 has 21 amino acids. DNA of the CDR3: TGTGCCAGCAGTTTATATGGCCAGGATTTGGATCGGACAGGGAAGTTGCAGCCCCAGCATTTT. Amino acids: CASSLYGQDLDRTGKLQPQHF.

The chain recombines TRBV10-1 with TRBJ1-1, with D unresolved. Germline V gene lookup returns CDR1 WNHNN and CDR2 SYGVQD (reference sequence). This CDR3 contains 12 residues. With 9 bases removed from V and 1 base from J, the gap between germline ends came to 9 bases. The DNA for the CDR3 is TGCGCCAGTCTCACAGAGAACACTGAAGCTTTCTTT. This sequence encodes CASLTENTEAFF.

The chain has TRBV2 and TRBJ1-1; 10 positions match TRBD1. This CDR3 contains 14 residues. The junction had 13 bases not matched to a gene; V was cut back by 7 bases and J by 11 bases. Germline V gene lookup returns CDR1 SNHLY and CDR2 FYNNEI. Here the CDR3 reads CASKALTTGGVAFF. CDR3 coding DNA: TGTGCCAGCAAGGCCCTTACGACAGGGGGCGTGGCTTTCTTT. Complete variable domain (other parts from reference TRBV2 and TRBJ1-1): EPEVTQTPSHQVTQMGQEVILRCVPISNHLYFYWYRQILGQKVEFLVSFYNNEISEKSEIFDDQFSVERPDGSNFTLKIRSTKLEDSAMYFCASKALTTGGVAFFGQGTRLTVV.

The chain is built from TRBV10-3 and TRBJ2-1, with 15 bases identical to TRBD2. This CDR3 has 19 amino acids. Per germline, CDR1 ENHRY and CDR2 SYGVKD. The J segment lost 7 bases and the V segment lost 2 bases, leaving 12 bases of the junction unmatched. The CDR3 loop reads CAISEGKAVGTSGGNEQFF. The CDR3 DNA is TGTGCCATCAGTGAGGGCAAAGCCGTCGGGACTAGCGGGGGGAATGAGCAGTTCTTC.

This sequence joins TRBV5-1 and TRBJ1-1; 11 nucleotides match TRBD1. The trim removed 3 bases at V and 4 bases at J, leaving 8 bases unmatched. Germline values: CDR1 SGHRS, CDR2 YFSETQ. The CDR3 loop spans 16 amino acids. The CDR3 nucleotides are TGCGCCAGCAGCTGGACAGGGGGCGCTCGGGGCACTGAAGCTTTCTTT. Its protein product is CASSWTGGARGTEAFF.

The rearrangement uses TRBV23-1 and TRBJ1-5; TRBD1 matches 9 bases. TRBV23-1 is noted as an ORF with a role that remains uncertain. The CDR3 runs 20 residues. Trimming removed 6 bases from V and 5 bases from J; junction bases left unmatched: 23. CDR3 region: CASRLRSVRQGDVDDQPQHF. The CDR3 nucleotides read TGCGCCAGCAGACTCAGGTCTGTTCGACAGGGGGATGTTGACGATCAGCCCCAGCATTTT.

The chain uses TRBV6-5 and TRBJ1-6; no clear D gene. Germline V gives CDR1 MNHEY, CDR2 SVGAGI. The CDR3 length is 16 residues. The germline V and J ends were trimmed by 2 bases and 8 bases, with 16 bases remaining between them. DNA of the CDR3: TGTGCCAGCAGTTACAGAGGGTTTAGTTTTGATTCACCCCTCCACTTT. This translates into CASSYRGFSFDSPLHF.

The chain is built from TRBV5-5 and TRBJ2-7; TRBD2 matches at 8 bases. The length of the CDR3 is 17 residues. Germline CDR1 reads SGHKS; CDR2 reads YYEKEE (reference sequence). V lost 4 bases to trimming and J lost 2 bases; unmatched junction nucleotides: 14. CDR3 bases: TGTGCCAGCAGCCAATTGCCGGGAGGGTGGAATACCTACGAGCAGTACTTC. Translation: CASSQLPGGWNTYEQYF.

The DNA of the CDR3 is TGTGCCTGGAGTGGGACAGGTATTTACAATGAGCAGTTCTTC. Its translation is CAWSGTGIYNEQFF. The V gene is TRBV30, the J gene TRBJ2-1; 7 bases match TRBD1. The trim removed 1 base at V and 4 bases at J, leaving 4 bases unmatched. Germline V gives CDR1 GTSNPN, CDR2 SVGIG (reference sequence). The CDR3 totals 14 residues.

CDR3 DNA: TGTGCCAGCAGCTCGGACAGGGGGAATAATTCACCCCTCCACTTT. It translates to CASSSDRGNNSPLHF. The rearrangement links TRBV6-5 to TRBJ1-6; 10 positions match TRBD1. This CDR3 comprises 15 residues. CDR1 and CDR2 (germline): MNHEY, SVGAGI. Trimming took 6 bases from V and 5 from J; bases not matched to a gene: 4.

This chain links TRBV7-9 with TRBJ2-3; D is unresolved. With 5 bases removed from V and 1 base from J, the gap between germline ends came to 7 bases. CDR3 length: 13 residues. CDR1 SEHNR and CDR2 FQNEAQ come from the germline V gene (reference sequence). CDR3 protein: CASSTTGTDTQYF. The CDR3 DNA reads TGTGCCAGCAGCACTACCGGCACAGATACGCAGTATTTT.

This chain joins TRBV19 and TRBJ2-3; 15 bases map to TRBD2. In germline, CDR1 is LNHDA, CDR2 SQIVND (reference sequence). The CDR3 extends over 17 amino acids. With 6 bases clipped from V and 2 bases from J, the junction kept 6 bases outside the gene matches. The CDR3 here is CASRKRTSGGATDTQYF. CDR3 nucleotide sequence: TGTGCCAGTAGAAAAAGGACTAGCGGGGGGGCCACAGATACGCAGTATTTT.

The chain links TRBV2 to TRBJ1-4; TRBD1 agrees at 7 bases. The CDR3 loop spans 14 amino acids. V shed 5 bases and J 4 bases; nucleotides not matched to a gene: 4. Germline CDR1 and CDR2: SNHLY and FYNNEI. The CDR3 reads CASSKTGYNEKLFF. The CDR3 DNA follows: TGTGCCAGCAGTAAGACAGGGTATAATGAAAAACTGTTTTTT. The variable domain in full, with the rest retrieved from reference TRBV2 and TRBJ1-4, is EPEVTQTPSHQVTQMGQEVILRCVPISNHLYFYWYRQILGQKVEFLVSFYNNEISEKSEIFDDQFSVERPDGSNFTLKIRSTKLEDSAMYFCASSKTGYNEKLFFGSGTQLSVL.

The V gene is TRBV4-1, the J gene TRBJ2-1, with 7 bases that match TRBD2. Germline assignment: CDR1 MGHRA and CDR2 YSYEKL. V was clipped by 4 bases and J by 10 bases; unmatched bases: 7. This CDR3 spans 13 amino acids. The CDR3 DNA reads as TGCGCCAGCAGCCTTCCTGCGGGGGACGAGCAGTTCTTC. As protein: CASSLPAGDEQFF.